This is a list of T cell receptor beta chains from one sample in a study of cytomegalovirus exposure and HLA in healthy donors. Assay used: immunoSEQ multiplex PCR; TCRdb lists only in-frame clones, some missing. The data hold 90,000 to 150,000 clones, with 63% observed a single time. Sequenced material: PBMCs. The receptors derive from a man in his forties in good health and CMV-seropositive. The CDR3 runs from the conserved cysteine through the conserved F or W. The D gene is left open where the match is weak. Not all rows give a size; the values are once, few, many and, for expanded clones, a class.

V: TRBV5-1; size: -; J: TRBJ1-1; D: -; CDR3: CASSLAVSNTEAFF; DNA: TGCGCCAGCAGCTTGGCGGTATCCAACACTGAAGCTTTCTTT
V: TRBV30; size: -; J: TRBJ1-4; D: TRBD1; CDR3: CAWVSGTDNEKLFF; DNA: TGTGCCTGGGTGTCGGGGACAGATAATGAAAAACTGTTTTTT
V: TRBV7-3; size: few; J: TRBJ1-2; D: TRBD1; CDR3: CASSGDRDQGYTF; DNA: TGTGCCAGCAGCGGAGACAGGGATCAAGGCTACACCTTC
V: TRBV1; size: -; J: TRBJ2-2; D: -; CDR3: CTSSQLMYVEGTNTGELFF; DNA: TGCACCAGCAGCCAATTGATGTACGTCGAGGGCACTAACACCGGGGAGCTGTTTTTT
V: TRBV19; size: -; J: TRBJ2-7; D: -; CDR3: CASSDSYEQYF; DNA: TGTGCCAGTAGCGACAGCTACGAGCAGTACTTC
V: TRBV19; size: -; J: TRBJ1-2; D: TRBD1; CDR3: CASSRQKTGVNGYTF; DNA: TGTGCCAGTAGCAGACAAAAGACAGGGGTTAATGGCTACACCTTC
V: TRBV7-8; size: -; J: TRBJ2-1; D: -; CDR3: CASSLPGSYNEQFF; DNA: TGTGCCAGCAGCTTGCCAGGCTCCTACAATGAGCAGTTCTTC
V: TRBV29-1; size: -; J: TRBJ1-3; D: -; CDR3: CSVGGFSGNTIYF; DNA: TGCAGCGTTGGCGGATTCTCTGGAAACACCATATATTTT
V: TRBV15; size: -; J: TRBJ1-1; D: TRBD1; CDR3: CATCRDRNTEAFF; DNA: TGTGCCACCTGCCGGGACAGGAACACTGAAGCTTTCTTT
V: TRBV25-1; size: -; J: TRBJ2-2; D: TRBD1; CDR3: CASSEPLRGRGPGELFF; DNA: TGTGCCAGCAGTGAACCGTTACGAGGCAGGGGGCCCGGGGAGCTGTTTTTT
V: TRBV7-3; size: -; J: TRBJ2-1; D: -; CDR3: CASSLGPVSYNEQFF; DNA: TGTGCCAGCAGCTTAGGCCCAGTCTCCTACAATGAGCAGTTCTTC
V: TRBV19; size: -; J: TRBJ2-3; D: -; CDR3: CASSRRSSDTQYF; DNA: TGTGCCAGTAGTAGGCGGTCCTCAGATACGCAGTATTTT
V: TRBV2; size: -; J: TRBJ2-3; D: TRBD1; CDR3: CASSFASGTGATDTQYF; DNA: TGTGCCAGCAGTTTTGCTTCCGGGACAGGGGCCACAGATACGCAGTATTTT
V: TRBV30; size: -; J: TRBJ1-5; D: TRBD1; CDR3: CAWSVSGGFQPQHF; DNA: TGTGCCTGGAGTGTTTCAGGGGGATTTCAGCCCCAGCATTTT
V: TRBV18; size: few; J: TRBJ1-6; D: -; CDR3: CASSPPGRARGLNSPLHF; DNA: TGTGCCAGCTCACCCCCAGGTCGGGCGAGGGGGTTAAATTCACCCCTCCACTTT
V: TRBV4-1; size: -; J: TRBJ2-3; D: TRBD2; CDR3: CASSQGLLAGALTDTQYF; DNA: TGCGCCAGCAGCCAAGGACTACTAGCGGGGGCCCTCACAGATACGCAGTATTTT
V: TRBV27; size: -; J: TRBJ1-5; D: TRBD1; CDR3: CASSRDSYSNQPQHF; DNA: TGTGCCAGCAGTCGGGACAGCTATAGCAATCAGCCCCAGCATTTT
V: TRBV28; size: once; J: TRBJ2-1; D: -; CDR3: CASTSPGGLHNEQFF; DNA: TGTGCCAGCACCTCCCCTGGGGGACTGCACAATGAGCAGTTCTTC
V: TRBV12-2; size: -; J: TRBJ2-7; D: -; CDR3: CASRGRGFSEQYF; DNA: TGTGCAAGTCGCGGCAGGGGCTTCTCCGAGCAGTACTTC
V: TRBV28; size: few; J: TRBJ1-2; D: -; CDR3: CASSAPTGGYGYTF; DNA: TGTGCCAGCAGCGCCCCGACAGGCGGCTATGGCTACACCTTC
V: TRBV9; size: -; J: TRBJ2-3; D: TRBD1; CDR3: CASSALDRITDTQYF; DNA: TGTGCCAGCAGCGCCTTGGACAGGATCACAGATACGCAGTATTTT
V: TRBV19; size: -; J: TRBJ1-2; D: -; CDR3: CASTPLQVNYGYTF; DNA: TGTGCCAGTACACCCCTACAGGTTAACTATGGCTACACCTTC
V: TRBV5-4; size: few; J: TRBJ2-5; D: TRBD2; CDR3: CASSLRLAGGQETQYF; DNA: TGTGCCAGCAGCCTCCGACTAGCGGGGGGCCAAGAGACCCAGTACTTC
V: TRBV18; size: -; J: TRBJ1-3; D: TRBD1; CDR3: CASSPPGQDLGTIYF; DNA: TGTGCCAGCTCACCACCGGGACAGGACTTAGGGACCATATATTTT